This T cell receptor beta chain was profiled in a study of T cell responses to AZD1222 COVID-19 vaccine. From germline, CDR1 is MNHEY and CDR2 SMNVEV (reference sequence). This CDR3 has 12 amino acids. V gave up 6 bases and J gave up 4 bases, with 4 bases separating them. Libraries were prepared by immunoSEQ multiplex PCR; TCRdb keeps only in-frame clonotypes and omits some of them. The table lists some 150,000 clones, around 88% of them singletons. This material consisted of peripheral blood, taken on day 0 of AZD1222 vaccination. This TCR derives from an adult in good health. The chain joins TRBV27 to TRBJ1-6; D gene ambiguous. DNA of the CDR3: TGTGCCAGCAGCCAGTATAATTCACCCCTCCACTTT. Protein: CASSQYNSPLHF.